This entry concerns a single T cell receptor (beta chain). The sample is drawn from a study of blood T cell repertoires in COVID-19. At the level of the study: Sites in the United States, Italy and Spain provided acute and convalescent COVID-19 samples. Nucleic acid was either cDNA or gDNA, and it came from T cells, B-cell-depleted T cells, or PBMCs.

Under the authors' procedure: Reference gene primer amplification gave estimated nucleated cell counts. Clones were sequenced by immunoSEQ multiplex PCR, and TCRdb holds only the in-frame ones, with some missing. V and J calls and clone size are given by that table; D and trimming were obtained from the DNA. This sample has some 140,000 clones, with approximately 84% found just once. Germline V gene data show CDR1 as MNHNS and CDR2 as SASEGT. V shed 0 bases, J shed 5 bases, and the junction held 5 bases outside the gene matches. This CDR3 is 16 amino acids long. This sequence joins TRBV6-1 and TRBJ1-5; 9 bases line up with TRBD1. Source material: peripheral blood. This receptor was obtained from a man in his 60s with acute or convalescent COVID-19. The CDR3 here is CASSEAGTGSHQPQHF. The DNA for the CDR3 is TGTGCCAGCAGTGAAGCGGGGACAGGGTCTCATCAGCCCCAGCATTTT.